Presented here are 31 T cell receptor beta chains from one specimen sequenced in a study of T cells in Graves' hyperthyroidism and ophthalmopathy. TCR beta CDR3 region amplification was performed from RNA transcripts. A first-round RT-PCR of the TCR CDR3 used the HTBI primer set. TCRdb re-called the multiplex PCR reads through MiXCR, storing one row per CDR3 protein. The sample shows roughly 290,000 distinct CDR3 sequences, 15% to 20% of them seen only once. The sample taken for sequencing was blood. These receptors were collected from a woman aged 60-75 years with Graves' ophthalmopathy.

The chain recombines TRBV20-1 with TRBJ2-3; possible D gene TRBD2, 5 bases. V lost 5 bases, J lost 4 bases, and 10 bases lay in between. CDR3 length equals 12 residues. Looked up from germline, CDR1 is DFQATT and CDR2 is SNEGSKA (reference sequence). Here the CDR3 reads CSAPGSADTQYF. In DNA, the CDR3 is TGCAGTGCTCCGGGATCGGCAGATACGCAGTATTTT.

This clonotype was recorded a few times. This rearrangement joins TRBV19 to TRBJ1-2, with 10 bases that match TRBD1. V gave up 6 bases and J gave up 4 bases; unmatched junction bases: 5. Germline-derived CDR1 and CDR2 are LNHDA and SQIVND (reference sequence). CDR3 length: 14 amino acids. This CDR3 is CASSSGQGTYGYTF. CDR3 in DNA: TGTGCCAGTAGCTCGGGACAGGGGACCTATGGCTACACCTTC.

The sample holds a few counts of this clonotype. The J gene is TRBJ1-5, the V gene TRBV6-1; D possibly corresponds to TRBD1 (6 bases). V was pared by 2 bases and J by 11 bases, with 13 bases between. Looked up from germline, CDR1 is MNHNS and CDR2 is SASEGT. This CDR3 is built from 13 residues. In nucleotides, the CDR3 is TGTGCCAGCAGTGAATATCAGGGGCAAGCCCAGCATTTT. It is translated as CASSEYQGQAQHF.

This clonotype has at least ten counts. The rearrangement uses TRBV28 and TRBJ1-4; D gene uncertain. This CDR3 is built from 15 residues. V was cut by 5 bases and J by 3 bases, with 13 bases left in between. Germline V gene sequence: CDR1 MDHEN, CDR2 SYDVKM. CDR3 residues: CASSIPGESNEKLFF. DNA of the CDR3: TGTGCCAGCAGTATCCCGGGAGAATCTAATGAAAAACTGTTTTTT.

This clonotype has at least ten counts. The chain uses TRBV7-9 and TRBJ2-7; D perhaps matches TRBD1 (6 bases). The CDR3 runs 14 residues. The germline V gene has CDR1 SEHNR and CDR2 FQNEAQ (reference sequence). Trimming took 7 bases from V and 3 from J, leaving 16 bases between them. CDR3 loop: CASTLAGVVYEQYF. The DNA of the CDR3 is TGTGCCAGCACTCTGGCAGGGGTGGTCTACGAGCAGTACTTC.

This chain uses TRBV20-1 with TRBJ1-2; 7 bases are a match to TRBD1. There are 12 residues in the CDR3. Germline V gene sequence: CDR1 DFQATT, CDR2 SNEGSKA (reference sequence). V lost 2 bases and J lost 8; bases outside the gene matches: 5. As DNA, the CDR3 is TGCAGTGCTAGATACAGGGGAGGCGGCTACACCTTC. Encoded protein: CSARYRGGGYTF.

This clonotype was observed at least ten times. The chain links TRBV7-2 to TRBJ1-4; perhaps TRBD1 as D (6 bases). The germline CDR1 and CDR2 sequences are SGHTA and FQGNSA. The CDR3 is made up of 16 amino acids. With 1 base removed from V and 0 bases from J, the gap between germline ends came to 9 bases. The CDR3 spells CASSLVRTATNEKLFF. The CDR3 bases are TGTGCCAGCAGCTTAGTAAGGACAGCAACTAATGAAAAACTGTTTTTT.

This clonotype was detected many times. This chain uses TRBV7-3 with TRBJ2-3; weak D call: TRBD1 (5 bases). V lost 2 bases to trimming and J lost 5 bases, with 11 bases between them. The CDR3 spans 14 residues. The V gene's germline CDR1 is SGHTA and CDR2 FQGTGA. The CDR3 loop is CASSLRSTGDTQYF. In nucleotides, the CDR3 is TGTGCCAGCAGCTTACGGAGTACAGGAGATACGCAGTATTTT.

This clonotype was seen repeatedly, ten times or more. The chain links TRBV2 to TRBJ1-1; maybe TRBD1 (6 bases). Germline lookup yields CDR1 SNHLY and CDR2 FYNNEI. This CDR3 has 14 amino acids. Trimming removed 7 bases at V and 5 bases at J, with 17 bases between. The CDR3 region is CASMIQGGGTEAFF. The CDR3 DNA follows: TGTGCCAGCATGATACAGGGAGGCGGGACTGAAGCTTTCTTT.

DNA of the CDR3: TGTGCCAGCAGCCTCGCCCGGGGGCTGGGTGATACGCAGTATTTT. It translates to CASSLARGLGDTQYF. The chain employs TRBV5-6 and TRBJ2-3; either TRBD1 or TRBD2 may supply D (6 bases each). CDR1 SGHDT and CDR2 YYEEEE come from the germline V gene. Trimming shortened V by 4 bases and J by 6 bases, and 18 bases separated the two germline ends. The CDR3 runs to 15 residues.

This clonotype was picked up many times. The chain joins TRBV7-9 to TRBJ2-3; D unresolved. In germline, CDR1 is SEHNR, CDR2 FQNEAQ (reference sequence). V lost 1 base to trimming and J lost 2 bases, with 10 bases between them. The CDR3 covers 15 residues. The CDR3 nucleotides read TGTGCCAGCAGCTTAGAACCCTTTAACACAGATACGCAGTATTTT. Its translation: CASSLEPFNTDTQYF. The full variable domain, with the rest looked up from reference TRBV7-9 and TRBJ2-3, is DTGVSQNPRHKITKRGQNVTFRCDPISEHNRLYWYRQTLGQGPEFLTYFQNEAQLEKSRLLSDRFSAERPKGSFSTLEIQRTEQGDSAMYLCASSLEPFNTDTQYFGPGTRLTVL.

This clonotype was recorded many times. The gene calls are TRBV28 and TRBJ1-1; D possibly corresponds to TRBD1 (5 bases). CDR1 and CDR2 from the germline V gene are MDHEN and SYDVKM. The CDR3 loop spans 14 amino acids. Deletions cut 7 bases from V and 4 bases from J, with 16 bases between. The CDR3 is CASILKGYGTEAFF. The CDR3 nucleotides read TGTGCCAGCATCCTAAAGGGGTATGGCACTGAAGCTTTCTTT. Full variable domain (missing parts from reference TRBV28 and TRBJ1-1): DVKVTQSSRYLVKRTGEKVFLECVQDMDHENMFWYRQDPGLGLRLIYFSYDVKMKEKGDIPEGYSVSREKKERFSLILESASTNQTSMYLCASILKGYGTEAFFGQGTRLTVV.

This clonotype was counted many times. This chain uses TRBV2 with TRBJ2-1, with D unresolved. Germline V gene sequence: CDR1 SNHLY, CDR2 FYNNEI. Trimming pared 7 bases from V and 8 bases from J, leaving 15 bases between. The CDR3 runs 13 residues. In nucleotides, the CDR3 is TGTGCCAGCACCCCACAAATTGTATATGAGCAGTTCTTC. This sequence encodes CASTPQIVYEQFF. Combining the CDR3 with reference TRBV2 and TRBJ2-1 gives the whole variable domain EPEVTQTPSHQVTQMGQEVILRCVPISNHLYFYWYRQILGQKVEFLVSFYNNEISEKSEIFDDQFSVERPDGSNFTLKIRSTKLEDSAMYFCASTPQIVYEQFFGPGTRLTVL.

The chain carries TRBV27 and TRBJ1-6, with 7 bases that match TRBD1. Germline CDR1 MNHEY, CDR2 SMNVEV (reference sequence). V lost 6 bases to trimming and J lost 7 bases; unmatched junction nucleotides: 9. This CDR3 contains 15 residues. CDR3 bases: TGTGCCAGCAGCCTAGGTGGGACAGCAAATTCACCCCTCCACTTT. Amino acids: CASSLGGTANSPLHF.

This clonotype was observed at least ten times. The J gene is TRBJ2-7, the V gene TRBV4-1; TRBD2 matches at 10 bases. The germline V gene encodes CDR1 MGHRA and CDR2 YSYEKL. J was trimmed by 7 bases and V by 6 bases; bases with no gene match: 9. The CDR3 covers 14 residues. CDR3 DNA: TGCGCCAGCAGGCTAAGGGCTAGCGGGGGTGAGCAGTACTTC. Its translation is CASRLRASGGEQYF.

This clonotype was counted many times. V gene TRBV2 combines with J gene TRBJ1-6, with 9 bases aligning to TRBD1. This CDR3 is 15 amino acids long. Germline loops: CDR1 SNHLY, CDR2 FYNNEI. V lost 4 bases to trimming and J lost 5 bases; unmatched junction nucleotides: 3. This CDR3 reads CASSARQGDNSPLHF. The DNA of the CDR3 is TGTGCCAGCAGTGCTAGACAGGGGGATAATTCACCCCTCCACTTT.

Notes on this clonotype: A much more abundant neighbour one base away suggests this may be a read error. This CDR3 is CASSYRLAGVFTDTQNF. The CDR3 bases are TGTGCCAGCAGTTACCGGCTAGCGGGAGTGTTCACAGATACGCAGAATTTT. The gene calls are TRBV6-6 and TRBJ2-3; 10 positions agree with TRBD2. Germline lookup yields CDR1 MNHNY and CDR2 SVGAGI (reference sequence). The CDR3 has 17 residues.

There are a few counts of this clonotype. The rearrangement joins TRBV28 to TRBJ1-5, with D tentatively TRBD1 (6 bases). The V end lost 7 bases, the J end lost 4 bases, and 11 bases lay between the germline ends. Germline V CDR1 and CDR2: MDHEN, SYDVKM. This CDR3 has 13 amino acids. CDR3: CASTGAGNQPQHF. The CDR3 DNA is TGTGCCAGCACAGGGGCGGGAAATCAGCCCCAGCATTTT. Looking up the rest from reference TRBV28 and TRBJ1-5 gives the full variable domain: DVKVTQSSRYLVKRTGEKVFLECVQDMDHENMFWYRQDPGLGLRLIYFSYDVKMKEKGDIPEGYSVSREKKERFSLILESASTNQTSMYLCASTGAGNQPQHFGDGTRLSIL.

This clonotype was seen at least ten times. V usage is TRBV5-1 and J usage is TRBJ2-1, with 10 bases aligning to TRBD2. V was pared by 5 bases and J by 3 bases, with 5 bases of the junction left unmatched. In germline, CDR1 is SGHRS, CDR2 YFSETQ. The CDR3 runs 15 residues. CDR3 sequence reads: CASRSTSGNYNEQFF. The CDR3 DNA reads TGCGCCAGCAGATCTACTAGCGGGAACTACAATGAGCAGTTCTTC.

This clonotype showed up many times. This chain uses TRBV18 with TRBJ1-4; 9 nucleotides line up with TRBD1. The CDR3 has 16 residues. Trimming cost V 2 bases and J 8 bases; bases outside gene matches: 9. CDR1 is KGHSH and CDR2 is LQKENI in the germline V gene. CDR3 sequence reads: CASSPFAGQGYEKLFF. The CDR3, as DNA: TGTGCCAGCTCACCATTCGCGGGACAGGGTTACGAAAAACTGTTTTTT.

This clonotype has at least ten counts. The gene calls are TRBV7-2 and TRBJ1-5, with D possibly TRBD1 on 5 matching bases. Between the trimmed V and J ends, which lost 0 bases and 3 bases, there was a span of 9 bases. Per germline, CDR1 SGHTA and CDR2 FQGNSA. The CDR3 has 15 residues. CDR3 nucleotides: TGTGCCAGCAGCTTAGCGGGGGGGTTCAATCAGCCCCAGCATTTT. Residues: CASSLAGGFNQPQHF.

This clonotype has a count of ten or more. V and J are TRBV7-9 and TRBJ2-1; D not resolved. This CDR3 has 16 residues. CDR1 and CDR2 (germline): SEHNR, FQNEAQ (reference sequence). V was cut by 3 bases and J by 6 bases, with 18 bases left in between. The CDR3 loop is CASSLALLSRGNEQFF. The DNA of the CDR3 is TGTGCCAGCAGCTTGGCCTTGCTTTCCAGAGGCAATGAGCAGTTCTTC.

There are many counts of this clonotype. The rearrangement uses TRBV5-1 and TRBJ1-4, with D uncertain. Germline V gives CDR1 SGHRS, CDR2 YFSETQ. This CDR3 is built from 15 residues. V was trimmed by 1 base and J by 5 bases, leaving 12 bases between them. CDR3 in DNA: TGCGCCAGCAGCTTGAACGCCAATCAGAATGAAAAACTGTTTTTT. This sequence encodes CASSLNANQNEKLFF.

In its sample, this clonotype was seen many times. The rearrangement joins TRBV6-1 to TRBJ2-1, with 7 bases lining up with TRBD2. CDR1 and CDR2 from the germline V gene are MNHNS and SASEGT. The CDR3 runs 13 residues. With V trimmed by 6 bases and J by 7 bases, 6 bases remained unmatched. The CDR3 DNA is TGTGCCAGCAGACGATCCGGGGGGAATGAGCAGTTCTTC. It specifies CASRRSGGNEQFF.

This rearrangement joins TRBV2 to TRBJ2-7; possibly TRBD1 for D (5 bases). This CDR3 is built from 15 residues. Trimming pared 2 bases from V and 1 base from J, leaving 12 bases between. Germline V gene sequence: CDR1 SNHLY, CDR2 FYNNEI. The CDR3 is CASSEFREGSYEQYF. The DNA of the CDR3 is TGTGCCAGCAGTGAATTCAGGGAAGGGTCCTACGAGCAGTACTTC.

This chain connects TRBV4-1 to TRBJ2-4, with no clear D. Germline assignment: CDR1 MGHRA and CDR2 YSYEKL. The CDR3 contains 16 residues. V was pared by 4 bases and J by 1 base, with 14 bases between. The CDR3 reads CASSRVIGLAKNIQYF. CDR3 coding DNA: TGCGCCAGCAGCCGAGTTATAGGGTTGGCCAAAAACATTCAGTACTTC.

The J gene is TRBJ1-4, the V gene TRBV20-1; maybe TRBD1 (6 bases). Trimming shortened V by 5 bases and J by 0 bases, and 7 bases separated the two germline ends. The CDR3 sequence is 13 residues long. Germline CDR1 and CDR2: DFQATT and SNEGSKA (reference sequence). CDR3 DNA sequence: TGCAGTGCTCCAGGGGCAACTAATGAAAAACTGTTTTTT. It specifies CSAPGATNEKLFF.

In its sample, this clonotype was seen many times. The CDR3 here is CAWSKQGGEPQHF. The CDR3 DNA is TGTGCCTGGAGTAAGCAGGGTGGAGAGCCCCAGCATTTT. The chain links TRBV30 to TRBJ1-5; a possible D gene is TRBD1 (5 bases). V was shortened by 2 bases and J by 8 bases, with 13 bases between the two germline ends. Per germline, CDR1 GTSNPN and CDR2 SVGIG (reference sequence). CDR3 size: 13 residues. The variable domain in full, with the rest retrieved from reference TRBV30 and TRBJ1-5, is SQTIHQWPATLVQPVGSPLSLECTVEGTSNPNLYWYRQAAGRGLQLLFYSVGIGQISSEVPQNLSASRPQDRQFILSSKKLLLSDSGFYLCAWSKQGGEPQHFGDGTRLSIL.

This clonotype was detected a few times. J is TRBJ2-1 and V is TRBV6-2 or TRBV6-3, with 8 bases aligning to TRBD1. Per germline, CDR1 MNHEY and CDR2 SVGEGT. J was trimmed by 3 bases and V by 5 bases; bases with no gene match: 6. CDR3 length: 15 residues. Written as DNA, the CDR3 is TGTGCCAGCAGTAAAGGACAGGGTTACTACAATGAGCAGTTCTTC. Encoded protein: CASSKGQGYYNEQFF.

This clonotype was counted many times. This chain links TRBV18 with TRBJ1-4, with D possibly matching TRBD1 (6 bases). Germline CDR1 reads KGHSH; CDR2 reads LQKENI. CDR3 size: 15 residues. The ends were cut back, 5 bases at V and 6 bases at J, with 16 bases in the middle. The CDR3, as DNA: TGTGCCAGCTCATCGGCACAGGGTTGGGATGAAAAACTGTTTTTT. Its translation: CASSSAQGWDEKLFF.

The V and J genes are TRBV2 and TRBJ2-4; D may be TRBD1 (6 bases). Germline V gives CDR1 SNHLY, CDR2 FYNNEI. Trimming shortened V by 8 bases and J by 1 base, and 12 bases separated the two germline ends. This CDR3 has 14 amino acids. This chain's CDR3 is CASEQGSAKNIQYF. As DNA, the CDR3 is TGTGCCAGCGAACAGGGATCGGCCAAAAACATTCAGTACTTC. The variable domain in full, with the rest retrieved from reference TRBV2 and TRBJ2-4, is EPEVTQTPSHQVTQMGQEVILRCVPISNHLYFYWYRQILGQKVEFLVSFYNNEISEKSEIFDDQFSVERPDGSNFTLKIRSTKLEDSAMYFCASEQGSAKNIQYFGAGTRLSVL.